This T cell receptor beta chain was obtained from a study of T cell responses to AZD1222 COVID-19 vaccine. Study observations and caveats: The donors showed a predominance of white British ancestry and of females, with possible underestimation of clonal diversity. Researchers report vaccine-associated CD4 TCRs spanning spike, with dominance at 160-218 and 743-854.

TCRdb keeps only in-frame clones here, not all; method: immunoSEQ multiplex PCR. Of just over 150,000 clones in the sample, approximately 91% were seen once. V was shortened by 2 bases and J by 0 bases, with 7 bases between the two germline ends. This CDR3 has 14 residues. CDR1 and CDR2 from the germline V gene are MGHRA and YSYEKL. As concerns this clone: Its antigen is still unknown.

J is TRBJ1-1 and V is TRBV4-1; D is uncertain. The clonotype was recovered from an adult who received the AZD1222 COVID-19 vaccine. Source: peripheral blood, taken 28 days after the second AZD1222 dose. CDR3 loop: CASSQIPLNTEAFF. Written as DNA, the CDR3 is TGCGCCAGCAGCCAAATTCCACTGAACACTGAAGCTTTCTTT.